A single sample is the source of the 24 T cell receptor beta chains below, sequenced in a study of prognosis after radiotherapy for stage I lung cancer (dated by TCRdb to the early 2020s). Sequencing was performed on an Illumina HiSeq 3000. Two rounds of multiplex PCR on genomic DNA were used to amplify the TCR beta CDR3 region. In the first PCR round, primers specific to each TRBV and TRBJ gene were used, and the primer sequences were filed in Chinese patent CN105087789A. TCRdb trimmed the raw reads at Q25, called clones with MiXCR and kept productive beta chains. CDR3 protein sequences are deduplicated, and each keeps its most common genes and DNA. This sample is represented by 15,000 or so distinct CDR3 sequences; about 40% of them were singletons. Approximately 40% of the sample is held by the ten biggest clonotypes. Sample: PBMCs, taken before or after stereotactic body radiation therapy (not recorded which). The receptors originated from a donor aged 50 or older with non-small cell lung cancer.

This rearrangement joins TRBV19 to TRBJ2-3, with a tentative D call TRBD1 (5 bases). The CDR3 runs 15 residues. Trimming shortened V by 1 base and J by 3 bases, and 11 bases separated the two germline ends. The germline CDR1 and CDR2 sequences are LNHDA and SQIVND (reference sequence). Here the CDR3 reads CASSIGGDKTDTQYF. For the CDR3, the DNA is TGTGCCAGTAGTATAGGGGGCGACAAGACAGATACGCAGTATTTT.

This clonotype has a count of ten or more. This rearrangement joins TRBV20-1 to TRBJ2-7; 9 bases align to TRBD2. This CDR3 spans 15 amino acids. V shed 1 base, J shed 2 bases, and the junction held 6 bases outside the gene matches. From germline, CDR1 is DFQATT and CDR2 SNEGSKA (reference sequence). The CDR3, as DNA: TGCAGTGCTAGAGGGACTAGCGCGGGGGCCTACGAGCAGTACTTC. Translating it yields CSARGTSAGAYEQYF.

This clonotype was counted at least ten times. This chain uses TRBV18 with TRBJ2-2, with no clear D. Germline V CDR1 and CDR2: KGHSH, LQKENI. The CDR3 has 15 residues. Trimming shortened V by 0 bases and J by 5 bases, and 10 bases separated the two germline ends. The DNA of the CDR3 is TGTGCCAGCTCACCACCGAAGGGTTGGACCGGGGAGCTGTTTTTT. It encodes CASSPPKGWTGELFF.

The sample holds many counts of this clonotype. The J gene is TRBJ2-7, the V gene TRBV12-3 or TRBV12-4; D unresolved. The CDR3 length is 13 residues. V shed 4 bases and J shed 7 bases, with 14 bases lying between them. The DNA for the CDR3 is TGTGCCAGCAGTTCCCCGATTTTAGATGAGCAGTACTTC. As protein: CASSSPILDEQYF.

Comments on this clonotype: A far more abundant clone sits one base away, making this likely a read error. The chain couples TRBV6-5 to TRBJ2-2; D is uncertain. Trimming shortened V by 6 bases and J by 7 bases, and 6 bases separated the two germline ends. Germline-derived CDR1 and CDR2 are MNHEY and SVGAGI. The CDR3 is 11 residues long. CDR3: CASRSNGELFF. In DNA form, the CDR3 reads TGTGCCAGCAGAAGCAACGGGGAGCTGTTTTTT.

In its sample, this clonotype was seen many times. V usage is TRBV7-9 and J usage is TRBJ2-2; D is undetermined. The V end lost 3 bases, the J end lost 3 bases, and 2 bases lay between the germline ends. The CDR3 loop spans 12 amino acids. CDR1 and CDR2 (germline): SEHNR, FQNEAQ (reference sequence). The chain's CDR3 is CASSFYTGELFF. The CDR3 DNA reads as TGTGCCAGCAGCTTCTACACCGGGGAGCTGTTTTTT.

This clonotype is medium-sized within its sample. The chain is built from TRBV6-1 and TRBJ1-5; D is perhaps TRBD1 (5 bases). Germline assignment: CDR1 MNHNS and CDR2 SASEGT. The CDR3 consists of 13 residues. V was clipped by 4 bases and J by 4 bases, with 8 bases between them. CDR3 amino acids: CASSVPGNQPQHF. The CDR3, as DNA: TGTGCCAGCAGTGTCCCAGGGAATCAGCCCCAGCATTTT.

Only a few counts were recorded for this clonotype. V is TRBV29-1 and J is TRBJ2-5; TRBD1 agrees at 11 bases. Germline CDR1 reads SQVTM; CDR2 reads ANQGSEA. The V segment lost 4 bases and the J segment 6 bases; nucleotides outside the gene matches: 7. This CDR3 contains 14 residues. The CDR3 nucleotides read TGCAGCGTTGGAGGGACAGGGGGGGAGAAGACCCAGTACTTC. Its protein is CSVGGTGGEKTQYF.

This chain's CDR3 is CASSLGGEGDYGYTF. DNA of the CDR3: TGTGCCAGCAGCTTAGGGGGGGAGGGAGACTATGGCTACACCTTC. J is TRBJ1-2 and V is TRBV11-2; weak D call: TRBD1 (5 bases). V lost 1 base, J lost 3 bases, and 12 bases lay in between. Per the germline V gene, CDR1 is SGHAT and CDR2 is FQNNGV. CDR3 length equals 15 residues.

This clonotype was seen at least ten times. The J gene is TRBJ1-1, the V gene TRBV6-5, with D perhaps TRBD1 (6 bases). The germline gives CDR1 MNHEY, CDR2 SVGAGI. V lost 2 bases and J 6 bases, leaving 16 bases between the germline ends. This CDR3 is 15 amino acids long. CDR3 region: CASSYRSNRASEAFF. CDR3 nucleotide sequence: TGTGCCAGCAGTTACAGGTCAAACAGGGCTTCTGAAGCTTTCTTT.

Concerning this clonotype itself: Since a much larger clone is just one base distant, this may be a read error. The rearrangement uses TRBV30 and TRBJ2-5, with D unresolved. Germline CDR1 and CDR2: GTSNPN and SVGIG (reference sequence). CDR3 length: 16 residues. The CDR3 bases are TGTGCCTGTAGTGTACCAGGATTGCGGACGAAAGAGACCCAGTACTTC. This sequence encodes CACSVPGLRTKETQYF.

This clonotype was found many times. The chain combines TRBV4-2 with TRBJ2-1; 8 bases agree with TRBD1. Germline CDR1 is LGHNA and CDR2 is YNFKEQ. This CDR3 has 15 residues. The trim removed 6 bases at V and 8 bases at J, leaving 12 bases unmatched. The CDR3: CASSPPDRVAHEQFF. The CDR3 nucleotides are TGTGCCAGCAGTCCACCGGACAGGGTAGCTCATGAGCAGTTCTTC.

This clonotype has ten or more counts. V usage is TRBV12-3 or TRBV12-4 and J usage is TRBJ2-6, with D perhaps matching TRBD2 (5 bases). Deletions cut 6 bases from V and 0 bases from J, with 12 bases between. CDR3 length: 16 amino acids. This chain's CDR3 is CASSRGLSSGANVLTF. Written as DNA, the CDR3 is TGTGCCAGCAGCCGAGGACTGAGCTCTGGGGCCAACGTCCTGACTTTC.

The genes are TRBV6-1 and TRBJ1-5, with 7 bases that match TRBD1. The ends lost 5 bases at V and 4 bases at J; junction bases unmatched: 5. Germline CDR1 MNHNS, CDR2 SASEGT. The CDR3 totals 14 residues. CDR3 DNA sequence: TGTGCCAGCAGTCATACAGGGGTTAATCAGCCCCAGCATTTT. Protein: CASSHTGVNQPQHF.

This clonotype occurred many times. The chain uses TRBV29-1 and TRBJ2-2; TRBD2 matches at 12 bases. V shed 6 bases and J 5 bases; nucleotides not matched to a gene: 7. The CDR3 length is 15 residues. Germline assignment: CDR1 SQVTM and CDR2 ANQGSEA. This CDR3 reads CSVLAGGPSTGELFF. The CDR3 DNA follows: TGCAGCGTCCTAGCGGGAGGGCCCTCTACCGGGGAGCTGTTTTTT.

The genes are TRBV11-2 and TRBJ2-7; TRBD1 aligns across 10 bases. CDR3 length: 15 residues. The J segment lost 5 bases and the V segment lost 3 bases, leaving 7 bases of the junction unmatched. Germline CDR1 reads SGHAT; CDR2 reads FQNNGV. The CDR3 loop is CASSFRDRGIDEQYF. In nucleotides, the CDR3 is TGTGCCAGCAGCTTTAGGGACAGGGGAATTGACGAGCAGTACTTC.

Only a few counts were recorded for this clonotype. The rearrangement links TRBV6-4 to TRBJ2-6; D may be TRBD1 (5 bases). V gave up 3 bases and J gave up 10 bases, with 16 bases separating them. The germline V gene has CDR1 MRHNA and CDR2 SNTAGT. The CDR3 consists of 15 residues. CDR3 amino acids: CASSEQDVDVNVLTF. CDR3 DNA: TGTGCCAGCAGTGAACAGGACGTCGATGTGAACGTCCTGACTTTC.

Comment on this clonotype: This likely comes from a read error, as the CDR3 has no conserved phenylalanine or tryptophan at its end. The rearrangement joins TRBV7-2 to TRBJ2-7, with D perhaps TRBD1 or TRBD2 (5 bases each). CDR1 is SGHTA and CDR2 is FQGNSA in the germline V gene. The CDR3 extends over 13 amino acids. Trimming left V 5 bases short and J 5 bases short, with 13 bases between. The CDR3 coding sequence is TGTGCCAGCAGCCATGTTGGGGGAAACGAGCAGTACCTC. This translates into CASSHVGGNEQYL.

The chain is built from TRBV7-9 and TRBJ2-1, with a possible D match to TRBD2 (6 bases). The CDR3 loop spans 12 amino acids. Trimming left V 4 bases short and J 8 bases short, with 9 bases between. Germline lookup yields CDR1 SEHNR and CDR2 FQNEAQ (reference sequence). The CDR3 DNA sequence: TGTGCCAGCAGCTCGGACTATTATGAGCAGTTCTTC. It translates to CASSSDYYEQFF. Variable domain in full (rest from reference TRBV7-9 and TRBJ2-1): DTGVSQNPRHKITKRGQNVTFRCDPISEHNRLYWYRQTLGQGPEFLTYFQNEAQLEKSRLLSDRFSAERPKGSFSTLEIQRTEQGDSAMYLCASSSDYYEQFFGPGTRLTVL.

In the case of this clonotype: Since a far larger clone is one base different, this is likely a read error. The chain joins TRBV28 to TRBJ2-2; D call uncertain. V lost 5 bases and J 3 bases, leaving 10 bases between the germline ends. CDR1 and CDR2 from the germline V gene are MDHEN and SYDVKM. The CDR3 consists of 14 residues. The CDR3, as DNA: TGTGCCAGCAGTCACCCCTGGGACACCGGGGAGCTGTTTTTT. It codes for CASSHPWDTGELFF. Looking up the rest from reference TRBV28 and TRBJ2-2 gives the full variable domain: DVKVTQSSRYLVKRTGEKVFLECVQDMDHENMFWYRQDPGLGLRLIYFSYDVKMKEKGDIPEGYSVSREKKERFSLILESASTNQTSMYLCASSHPWDTGELFFGEGSRLTVL.

This clonotype was picked up one time. A read error is the likely source, as a far larger clone sits one nucleotide away. The DNA of the CDR3 is TGTGCCAGCAGCACGGGACAGGGGTCGTTGAACTATGGCTACACCTTC. Its translation is CASSTGQGSLNYGYTF. The chain has TRBV6-8 and TRBJ1-2; 10 nucleotides align to TRBD1. The germline gives CDR1 MNHGY, CDR2 SAAAGT. J lost 2 bases, V lost 6 bases, and 9 bases had no gene match. The CDR3 consists of 16 residues.

At least ten counts were recorded for this clonotype. The chain uses TRBV14 and TRBJ2-7, with D possibly being TRBD1 (5 bases). Trimming took off 4 bases at V and 5 bases at J, with 12 bases between the two ends. Germline CDR1 is SGHDN and CDR2 is FVKESK. The CDR3 runs 13 residues. The DNA of the CDR3 is TGTGCCAGCAGCCTCCAGGGTGCACACGAGCAGTACTTC. Residues: CASSLQGAHEQYF.

This rearrangement joins TRBV6-1 to TRBJ2-7; TRBD2 might be the D (5 bases). Germline lookup yields CDR1 MNHNS and CDR2 SASEGT. Trimming stripped 10 bases from V and 3 bases from J, with 25 bases between. CDR3 length equals 16 residues. CDR3 sequence (DNA): TGTGCCACCACTACGAGCCGGGCACTAGATCTCTACGAGCAGTACTTC. This encodes CATTTSRALDLYEQYF.

This clonotype was observed a few times. A much larger clone differs from this one at a single base, so this may be a read error. The chain has TRBV10-3 and TRBJ1-5; D is unresolved. This CDR3 contains 14 residues. CDR1 ENHRY and CDR2 SYGVKD come from the germline V gene. CDR3 protein: CAISPGEPAQPQNF. The CDR3 nucleotides read TGTGCCATCAGTCCCGGGGAGCCAGCCCAGCCCCAGAATTTT.